Presented here are 7 T cell receptor beta chains from one specimen sequenced in a study of human T cells and chemical hapten exposure. Regarding time point: patch test 2, 6 weeks after DPC sensitization. Stated treatment: therapeutic diphenylcyclopropenone sensitization with weekly scalp DPC. TCRdb called the RACE reads again in MiXCR, with one record for every CDR3 protein. Of about 350,000 distinct CDR3 sequences in the sample, under 6.5% were seen once. This specimen was whole blood, taken in connection with sensitization to the hapten diphenylcyclopropenone (DPC). The receptors were sampled from a woman between 18 and 29 years old with alopecia areata. Some clones in this sample may be carry-over from other donors' samples.

The sample holds a few counts of this clonotype. The V call is TRBV2, the J call TRBJ1-5; 10 bases line up with TRBD1. CDR3 size: 13 residues. J gave up 6 bases and V 8 bases, and 4 bases lay outside the gene matches. CDR1 and CDR2 from the germline V gene are SNHLY and FYNNEI. CDR3 sequence (DNA): TGTGCCAGCGGGACAGGGGAGCGTCAGCCCCAGCATTTT. Encoded protein: CASGTGERQPQHF.

This clonotype was counted at least ten times. This chain uses TRBV4-1 with TRBJ1-2; D is unresolved. Germline V gene lookup returns CDR1 MGHRA and CDR2 YSYEKL. V was pared by 1 base and J by 8 bases, with 20 bases between. CDR3 length: 16 amino acids. The CDR3 loop is CASSQGALRDGIGYTF. The CDR3 DNA reads TGCGCCAGCAGCCAAGGGGCCTTACGGGATGGGATAGGCTACACCTTC.

This clonotype was detected only a few times. The genes are TRBV21-1 and TRBJ1-4; no DNA check was done on the table's D call, TRBD1. TRBV21-1 corresponds to a pseudogene. The CDR3 covers 14 residues. The CDR3, as DNA: TGTGCCAGGGGGGGTTCAGGAACGAATGAAAAACTGTTTTTT. It is translated as CARGGSGTNEKLFF.

This clonotype was detected only once. A much larger clone is a single base away; this may be a read error. This sequence joins TRBV25-1 and TRBJ1-1, with 12 bases aligning to TRBD1. This CDR3 is 13 amino acids long. Germline V gene data show CDR1 as MGHDK and CDR2 as SYGVNS. The CDR3 loop is CASIGTGGTVAFF. CDR3 sequence (DNA): TGTGCCAGCATAGGGACAGGGGGCACTGTAGCTTTCTTT.

This clonotype was detected a few times. CDR3 nucleotide sequence: TGCGCCAGCAGCCAAGTATATGGAGGTTCAGGCTATGGCTACACCTTC. This codes for CASSQVYGGSGYGYTF. This chain links TRBV4-1 with TRBJ1-2; no firm D call. Trimming took off 1 base at V and 4 bases at J, with 16 bases between the two ends. Germline V gene lookup returns CDR1 MGHRA and CDR2 YSYEKL. The CDR3 extends over 16 amino acids.

DNA of the CDR3: TGTGCCAGCAGCCAAGATTTGGAGACTAGCGGAGCCTATTTT. This codes for CASSQDLETSGAYF. The V and J genes are TRBV3-1 and TRBJ2-3, with 9 bases identical to TRBD2. The CDR3 spans 14 residues. V lost 0 bases, J lost 15 bases, and 10 bases stayed unmatched. CDR1 is LGHDT, CDR2 YNNKEL, per germline (reference sequence).

This clonotype appeared many times. The rearrangement joins TRBV5-5 to TRBJ1-1; tentative D call: TRBD1 (5 bases). CDR1 SGHKS and CDR2 YYEKEE come from the germline V gene (reference sequence). This CDR3 is built from 14 residues. V was shortened by 3 bases and J by 1 base, with 10 bases between the two germline ends. The CDR3 protein is CASSWGWENTEAFF. CDR3 coding DNA: TGTGCCAGCAGCTGGGGGTGGGAGAACACTGAAGCTTTCTTT.